These 6 T cell receptor beta chains originate from one sample sequenced in a study of T cell responses to AZD1222 COVID-19 vaccine. Libraries were prepared by immunoSEQ multiplex PCR; TCRdb keeps only in-frame clonotypes and omits some of them. The sample holds roughly 110,000 clones, roughly 90% seen once. Here the sequenced sample was peripheral blood, taken on day 0 of AZD1222 vaccination. The receptors originated from an adult in good health.

The CDR3 nucleotides read TGTGCCAGTAGTACACGGACAGGGGACGAGCAGTACTTC. Its translation is CASSTRTGDEQYF. The chain combines TRBV19 with TRBJ2-7, with 9 bases identical to TRBD1. The germline V gene encodes CDR1 LNHDA and CDR2 SQIVND (reference sequence). This CDR3 spans 13 amino acids. J was trimmed by 5 bases and V by 4 bases; bases with no gene match: 3. Variable domain in full (rest from reference TRBV19 and TRBJ2-7): DGGITQSPKYLFRKEGQNVTLSCEQNLNHDAMYWYRQDPGQGLRLIYYSQIVNDFQKGDIAEGYSVSREKKESFPLTVTSAQKNPTAFYLCASSTRTGDEQYFGPGTRLTVT.

The chain carries TRBV5-5 and TRBJ1-1, with 7 bases fitting TRBD1. V trimming: 3 bases; J trimming: 0 bases; junction bases outside the gene matches: 8. The CDR3 loop spans 16 amino acids. CDR1 and CDR2 from the germline V gene are SGHKS and YYEKEE (reference sequence). The CDR3 is CASSYRQGPLNTEAFF. The CDR3 DNA reads as TGTGCCAGCAGCTACCGACAGGGTCCCTTGAACACTGAAGCTTTCTTT.

The V and J genes are TRBV6-5 and TRBJ2-7; D remains ambiguous. From germline, CDR1 is MNHEY and CDR2 SVGAGI. V was cut by 0 bases and J by 2 bases, with 8 bases left in between. The CDR3 extends over 14 amino acids. DNA for the CDR3: TGTGCCAGCAGTTACTCGATGGAGCCCTACGAGCAGTACTTC. It codes for CASSYSMEPYEQYF.

The CDR3 region is CASSPNGGVHYNEQFF. CDR3 coding DNA: TGTGCCAGCAGCCCCAACGGGGGAGTACATTACAATGAGCAGTTCTTC. The rearrangement uses TRBV11-1 and TRBJ2-1; weak D call: TRBD2 (6 bases). V gave up 5 bases and J gave up 4 bases, with 18 bases separating them. CDR1 and CDR2 from the germline V gene are SGHAT and FQDESV (reference sequence). The CDR3 contains 16 residues.

The genes are TRBV11-2 and TRBJ2-2; D might be TRBD1 (7 bases). V lost 5 bases to trimming and J lost 10 bases, with 29 bases between them. Germline V gives CDR1 SGHAT, CDR2 FQNNGV. The CDR3 extends over 18 amino acids. CDR3 in amino acids: CASSAAGQFTGELPELFF. The CDR3, as DNA: TGTGCCAGCAGCGCCGCGGGACAGTTCACCGGGGAGCTGCCGGAGCTGTTTTTT.

This clone was recorded a few times. Written as DNA, the CDR3 is TGTGCCAGCAGTGACAAGGGACAGGGGTTCGGCTATGGCTACACCTTC. Protein: CASSDKGQGFGYGYTF. This chain connects TRBV6-1 to TRBJ1-2; TRBD1 matches at 10 bases. Per the germline V gene, CDR1 is MNHNS and CDR2 is SASEGT. CDR3 length: 16 amino acids. V dropped 3 bases and J dropped 4; count of bases not matched to a gene: 8.